The 28 T cell receptor beta chains below come from one sample, sequenced in a study of vaccination effects on CD4 cells after COVID-19. Assay: immunoSEQ multiplex PCR; the TCRdb copy retains only in-frame clones and omits some. The table lists tens of thousands of clones, approximately 71% of them singletons, with approximately 2% in the top ten. These receptors' targets are unknown. Following culture for around 10 days, CD4+ T cells were isolated. Source: CD4+ T cells from PBMCs cultured without peptide, taken before COVID-19 vaccination. The source of these receptors is a human donor who received a COVID-19 vaccine.

The chain is built from TRBV25-1 and TRBJ1-2; 8 bases are shared with TRBD1. The CDR3 sequence is 16 residues long. V shed 6 bases, J shed 4 bases, and the junction held 13 bases outside the gene matches. Germline CDR1 and CDR2: MGHDK and SYGVNS. CDR3 coding DNA: TGTGCCAGCAGCCACCTCTCGACAGGGGCGGGCTATGGCTACACCTTC. It is translated as CASSHLSTGAGYGYTF.

This chain connects TRBV7-9 to TRBJ1-3, with unresolved D. Germline CDR1 and CDR2: SEHNR and FQNEAQ (reference sequence). Trimming shortened V by 5 bases and J by 4 bases, and 9 bases separated the two germline ends. There are 13 residues in the CDR3. DNA for the CDR3: TGTGCCAGCAGCACGGACGGAGGAAACACCATATATTTT. This sequence encodes CASSTDGGNTIYF.

The CDR3: CASSQDRGRETQYF. The CDR3 DNA sequence: TGCGCCAGCAGCCAAGATCGCGGACGAGAGACCCAGTACTTC. The J gene is TRBJ2-5, the V gene TRBV4-3; unclear D gene. CDR1 is LGHNA, CDR2 YSLEER, per germline. This CDR3 contains 14 residues. With 0 bases removed from V and 4 bases from J, the gap between germline ends came to 9 bases.

The chain recombines TRBV4-1 with TRBJ1-1; no reliable D call. The CDR3 is 17 residues long. The V end was cut by 4 bases, the J end by 1 base, with 19 bases between. Germline-derived CDR1 and CDR2 are MGHRA and YSYEKL. CDR3 amino acids: CASSPGGPSMRNTEAFF. The CDR3, as DNA: TGCGCCAGCAGCCCCGGTGGACCTTCAATGAGGAACACTGAAGCTTTCTTT.

The chain carries TRBV24-1 and TRBJ1-1; no clear D. The CDR3 totals 13 residues. Germline CDR1 reads KGHDR; CDR2 reads SFDVKD. The ends were cut back, 6 bases at V and 1 base at J, with 8 bases in the middle. The CDR3 nucleotides are TGTGCCACCAGTTCGGCCAGGAACACTGAAGCTTTCTTT. This sequence encodes CATSSARNTEAFF.

This sequence joins TRBV3-1 (or the pseudogene TRBV3-2) and TRBJ1-5, with a weak D call TRBD1 (6 bases). Per the germline V gene, CDR1 is LGHDT and CDR2 is YNNKEL (reference sequence). Trimming removed 3 bases from V and 0 bases from J, with 9 bases in between. The CDR3 runs 15 residues. This CDR3 reads CASSQNRDSNQPQHF. CDR3 in DNA: TGTGCCAGCAGCCAGAACAGGGATAGCAATCAGCCCCAGCATTTT.

The V call is TRBV6-6, the J call TRBJ1-5; D not resolved. There are 16 residues in the CDR3. Germline assignment: CDR1 MNHNY and CDR2 SVGAGI (reference sequence). V lost 7 bases and J lost 0, with 16 bases in between. CDR3 DNA sequence: TGTGCCAGCACCCGGGCCGGCGGCTATAGCAATCAGCCCCAGCATTTT. This translates into CASTRAGGYSNQPQHF.

This clone was seen once. This rearrangement joins TRBV7-2 to TRBJ2-3; D is possibly TRBD2 (6 bases). This CDR3 spans 15 amino acids. V was cut by 1 base and J by 3 bases, with 11 bases left in between. In germline, CDR1 is SGHTA, CDR2 FQGNSA. In DNA, the CDR3 is TGTGCCAGCAGCTTAGGTGGGGGGACTACAGATACGCAGTATTTT. It translates to CASSLGGGTTDTQYF.

This rearrangement joins TRBV28 to TRBJ2-1; D unclear. The CDR3 length is 12 residues. The V gene's germline CDR1 is MDHEN and CDR2 SYDVKM. Trimming took off 4 bases at V and 9 bases at J, with 10 bases between the two ends. The CDR3 nucleotides are TGTGCCAGCAGTTCGAGGTACGGTGAGCAGTTCTTC. This gives the protein CASSSRYGEQFF.

This chain joins TRBV6-5 and TRBJ1-1; D is unclear. The CDR3 extends over 13 amino acids. Germline loops: CDR1 MNHEY, CDR2 SVGAGI. V was cut by 7 bases and J by 5 bases, with 14 bases left in between. In DNA, the CDR3 is TGTGCCAGCAAGCCCGGGGATTATACTGAAGCTTTCTTT. Its translation is CASKPGDYTEAFF.

V gene TRBV6-5 combines with J gene TRBJ2-3; D remains ambiguous. The CDR3 is made up of 14 amino acids. The germline V gene encodes CDR1 MNHEY and CDR2 SVGAGI. V lost 7 bases and J lost 0, with 11 bases in between. CDR3 in amino acids: CASKMGLSTDTQYF. In DNA, the CDR3 is TGTGCCAGCAAGATGGGATTGAGCACAGATACGCAGTATTTT.

The rearrangement joins TRBV19 to TRBJ1-5; 9 nucleotides line up with TRBD1. Germline lookup yields CDR1 LNHDA and CDR2 SQIVND (reference sequence). V was pared by 7 bases and J by 6 bases, with 4 bases of the junction left unmatched. This CDR3 is 13 amino acids long. Here the CDR3 DNA reads TGTGCCAGTATGGCGACAGGGGGTCAGCCCCAGCATTTT. This encodes CASMATGGQPQHF.

The chain uses TRBV6-1 and TRBJ2-3, with 9 bases identical to TRBD1. In germline, CDR1 is MNHNS, CDR2 SASEGT. This CDR3 region has 15 residues. The V and J ends lost 6 bases and 4 bases, in that order; junction bases with no gene match: 8. Here the CDR3 reads CASSLRDRVADTQYF. The CDR3 DNA reads TGTGCCAGCAGCCTCCGGGACAGGGTCGCAGATACGCAGTATTTT.

The chain is built from TRBV10-2 and TRBJ2-7, with 10 bases that match TRBD2. V was pared by 4 bases and J by 6 bases, with 9 bases of the junction left unmatched. CDR1 is WSHSY and CDR2 is SAAADI in the germline V gene. The CDR3 contains 15 residues. The CDR3 reads CASSGGLAGEGEQYV. CDR3 sequence (DNA): TGCGCCAGCAGTGGAGGGCTAGCGGGGGAGGGCGAGCAGTACGTC.

CDR3 residues: CATKPRQPYEQYV. DNA of the CDR3: TGTGCCACCAAACCCAGACAACCCTACGAGCAGTACGTC. The chain couples TRBV24-1 to TRBJ2-7; D gene unclear. Per the germline V gene, CDR1 is KGHDR and CDR2 is SFDVKD. The CDR3 loop spans 13 amino acids. V dropped 8 bases and J dropped 2 bases, with 12 bases sitting between them.

DNA of the CDR3: TGCGCCAGCGGCGGGGGGGAGTGGGAGCAGTACGTC. Its translation: CASGGGEWEQYV. The gene calls are TRBV10-2 and TRBJ2-7; 9 positions agree with TRBD2. The trim removed 8 bases at V and 7 bases at J, leaving 6 bases unmatched. There are 12 residues in the CDR3. The germline V gene has CDR1 WSHSY and CDR2 SAAADI.

The CDR3 spells CASSLGPGRSSGELFF. DNA for the CDR3: TGCGCCAGCAGCTTGGGTCCAGGCCGTAGCTCCGGGGAGCTGTTTTTT. The chain links TRBV5-1 to TRBJ2-2; D not certain. V gave up 0 bases and J gave up 6 bases, with 15 bases separating them. Germline V gene data show CDR1 as SGHRS and CDR2 as YFSETQ. The CDR3 loop spans 16 amino acids.

Only a few counts were recorded for this clone. The rearrangement links TRBV7-9 to TRBJ2-4, with D possibly TRBD2 on 5 matching bases. Trimming shortened V by 5 bases and J by 10 bases, and 9 bases separated the two germline ends. This CDR3 contains 11 residues. Germline assignment: CDR1 SEHNR and CDR2 FQNEAQ (reference sequence). Here the CDR3 reads CASSDRDIQYF. CDR3 sequence (DNA): TGTGCCAGCAGCGACCGGGATATTCAGTACTTC.

The rearrangement uses TRBV27 and TRBJ1-6; the D gene is possibly TRBD1 (6 bases). Per the germline V gene, CDR1 is MNHEY and CDR2 is SMNVEV (reference sequence). The CDR3 loop spans 16 amino acids. V lost 8 bases and J 6 bases, leaving 20 bases between the germline ends. As DNA, the CDR3 is TGTGCCAGCGGTTACAGGGAGGGCATCGGTAATTCACCCCTCCACTTT. Translated, it gives CASGYREGIGNSPLHF.

This rearrangement joins TRBV6-4 to TRBJ2-5; a possible D gene is TRBD2 (5 bases). The CDR3 sequence is 13 residues long. Trimming cost V 4 bases and J 5 bases, with 11 bases left between them. In germline, CDR1 is MRHNA, CDR2 SNTAGT. This CDR3 reads CASSAGTEETQYF. As DNA, the CDR3 is TGTGCCAGCAGTGCGGGAACAGAGGAGACCCAGTACTTC.

The CDR3: CASSIGQGGGYTF. In DNA, the CDR3 is TGTGCCAGTAGTATCGGACAGGGCGGTGGCTACACCTTC. This chain uses TRBV19 with TRBJ1-2; 8 bases fit TRBD1. V shed 3 bases and J 7 bases; nucleotides not matched to a gene: 4. Germline-derived CDR1 and CDR2 are LNHDA and SQIVND (reference sequence). There are 13 residues in the CDR3.

The chain employs TRBV5-1 and TRBJ2-3; D not certain. V lost 0 bases, J lost 2 bases, and 7 bases lay in between. Germline CDR1 SGHRS, CDR2 YFSETQ. The CDR3 is made up of 14 amino acids. This chain's CDR3 is CASSLAAITDTQYF. In nucleotides, the CDR3 is TGCGCCAGCAGCTTGGCCGCGATCACAGATACGCAGTATTTT.

The rearrangement links TRBV2 to TRBJ1-5, with TRBD1 identical over 7 bases. J was trimmed by 10 bases and V by 6 bases; bases with no gene match: 12. Germline-derived CDR1 and CDR2 are SNHLY and FYNNEI. This CDR3 is 14 amino acids long. CDR3 nucleotide sequence: TGTGCCAGCAGCCCCCCAGGGGGTTTACAACCCCAGCATTTT. This sequence encodes CASSPPGGLQPQHF.

A few counts support this clone. The chain has TRBV30 and TRBJ1-6, with D maybe TRBD1 (5 bases). The CDR3 extends over 13 amino acids. In germline, CDR1 is GTSNPN, CDR2 SVGIG (reference sequence). V shed 2 bases and J shed 7 bases, with 9 bases lying between them. CDR3 in DNA: TGTGCCTGGAGTCGACCAGGGAATTCACCCCTCCACTTT. Translation: CAWSRPGNSPLHF. The full variable domain, completed using reference TRBV30 and TRBJ1-6, is SQTIHQWPATLVQPVGSPLSLECTVEGTSNPNLYWYRQAAGRGLQLLFYSVGIGQISSEVPQNLSASRPQDRQFILSSKKLLLSDSGFYLCAWSRPGNSPLHFGNGTRLTVT.

Comment on this clone: The same CDR3 arises from other DNA sequences in this sample as well. The rearrangement uses TRBV7-2 and TRBJ1-3, with TRBD1 matching over 9 bases. With 1 base clipped from V and 2 bases from J, the junction kept 3 bases outside the gene matches. Germline lookup yields CDR1 SGHTA and CDR2 FQGNSA. The CDR3 runs 16 residues. CDR3 sequence reads: CASSLVGTGTGNTIYF. The CDR3 DNA reads as TGTGCCAGCAGCTTAGTGGGGACAGGGACTGGAAACACCATATATTTT.

The CDR3 reads CASTFGDAEKLFF. The CDR3 DNA reads TGTGCCAGTACTTTCGGGGATGCTGAAAAACTGTTTTTT. The gene calls are TRBV28 and TRBJ1-4; D is uncertain. The germline CDR1 and CDR2 sequences are MDHEN and SYDVKM. The CDR3 consists of 13 residues. V was trimmed by 9 bases and J by 7 bases, leaving 15 bases between them.

This clone was seen only a few times. J is TRBJ1-5 and V is TRBV4-1; 7 bases agree with TRBD1. The CDR3 has 15 residues. Unmatched junction bases numbered 4, after V lost 1 base and J lost 4 bases. Germline V gene sequence: CDR1 MGHRA, CDR2 YSYEKL. CDR3 sequence reads: CASSQGGTANQPQHF. The CDR3 nucleotides are TGCGCCAGCAGCCAAGGAGGGACAGCGAATCAGCCCCAGCATTTT.

This chain connects TRBV5-1 to TRBJ1-6; possible D gene TRBD1, 6 bases. The germline V gene has CDR1 SGHRS and CDR2 YFSETQ. This CDR3 is built from 15 residues. V was trimmed by 3 bases and J by 6 bases, leaving 13 bases between them. CDR3 in amino acids: CASSSLTGFNSPLHF. CDR3 coding DNA: TGCGCCAGCAGCTCCCTAACAGGGTTTAATTCACCCCTCCACTTT.